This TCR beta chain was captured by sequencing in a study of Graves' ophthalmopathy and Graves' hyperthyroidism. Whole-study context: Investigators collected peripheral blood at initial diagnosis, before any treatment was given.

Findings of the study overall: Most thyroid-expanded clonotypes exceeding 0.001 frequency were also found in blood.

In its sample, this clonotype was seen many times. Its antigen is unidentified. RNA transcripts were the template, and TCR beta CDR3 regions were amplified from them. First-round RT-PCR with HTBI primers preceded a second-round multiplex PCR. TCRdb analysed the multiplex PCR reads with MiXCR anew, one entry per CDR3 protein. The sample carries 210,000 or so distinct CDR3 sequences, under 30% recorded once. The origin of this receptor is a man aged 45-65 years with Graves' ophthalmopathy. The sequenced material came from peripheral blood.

The CDR3 loop reads CASSLRTQTYEQYF. Written as DNA, the CDR3 is TGTGCCAGCAGCTTGCGGACACAAACCTACGAGCAGTACTTC. The gene calls are TRBV7-2 and TRBJ2-7; a weak D match, TRBD1 (5 bases). In germline, CDR1 is SGHTA, CDR2 FQGNSA. The CDR3 runs to 14 residues. Trimming took off 3 bases at V and 2 bases at J, with 11 bases between the two ends.